The 14 T cell receptor beta chains given below trace back to one sample, sequenced in a study of T cell clonotyping in hematopoietic cell transplantation. Assay: immunoSEQ multiplex PCR; the TCRdb copy retains only in-frame clones and omits some. The data show tens of thousands of clones, with 90% to 96% seen just once and about 1.8% held by the top ten. Time point indicated: recipient sample about 28 days before transplant, after cytoreduction. The source material was peripheral blood mononuclear cells, sampled before stem cell transplant. The receptors originated from a woman aged 45-60 years with acute myeloid leukemia. Some clones in this sample may be carry-over from other donors' samples.

V and J are TRBV29-1 and TRBJ1-3; D uncertain. There are 12 residues in the CDR3. Trimming cost V 6 bases and J 6 bases, with 12 bases left between them. The germline CDR1 and CDR2 sequences are SQVTM and ANQGSEA. The CDR3 bases are TGCAGCGTCGATCGGGGAGAAAACACCATATATTTT. It codes for CSVDRGENTIYF.

This chain's CDR3 is CASSLVGGGYYEQYF. The CDR3 bases are TGTGCCAGCAGCTTAGTGGGGGGAGGTTACTACGAGCAGTACTTC. The chain uses TRBV7-8 and TRBJ2-7; possible D gene TRBD2, 6 bases. The germline gives CDR1 SGHVS, CDR2 FQNEAQ. Deletions cut 1 base from V and 3 bases from J, with 13 bases between. This CDR3 is 15 amino acids long. The full variable domain, rest sourced from reference TRBV7-8 and TRBJ2-7, is GAGVSQSPRYKVAKRGQDVALRCDPISGHVSLFWYQQALGQGPEFLTYFQNEAQLDKSGLPSDRFFAERPEGSVSTLKIQRTQQEDSAVYLCASSLVGGGYYEQYFGPGTRLTVT.

In this sample, this clone turned up once. This chain connects TRBV27 to TRBJ2-3; 13 bases align to TRBD2. Trimming took 4 bases from V and 2 from J; bases not matched to a gene: 15. The CDR3 is 20 residues long. Germline lookup yields CDR1 MNHEY and CDR2 SMNVEV (reference sequence). CDR3 in amino acids: CASSSTRSRLAGGFTDTQYF. In DNA form, the CDR3 reads TGTGCCAGCAGTTCCACCCGATCCCGACTAGCGGGGGGTTTCACAGATACGCAGTATTTT.

The chain is built from TRBV5-1 and TRBJ2-1, with 10 bases matching TRBD1. This CDR3 has 14 residues. From germline, CDR1 is SGHRS and CDR2 YFSETQ. The V segment lost 4 bases and the J segment 9 bases; nucleotides outside the gene matches: 7. CDR3 in amino acids: CASSVGQGMGEQFF. CDR3 sequence (DNA): TGCGCCAGCAGCGTGGGACAGGGGATGGGTGAGCAGTTCTTC.

V usage is TRBV2 and J usage is TRBJ2-1; perhaps TRBD2 as D (6 bases). The CDR3 consists of 15 residues. Germline V gene sequence: CDR1 SNHLY, CDR2 FYNNEI. V lost 8 bases and J 4 bases, leaving 18 bases between the germline ends. In nucleotides, the CDR3 is TGTGCCAGCGAAAAGTCTCTAGCGCAGTACAATGAGCAGTTCTTC. As protein: CASEKSLAQYNEQFF.

J is TRBJ1-1 and V is TRBV7-6; D gene uncertain. The CDR3 totals 13 residues. Germline V gene sequence: CDR1 SGHVS, CDR2 FNYEAQ. Deletions cut 7 bases from V and 1 base from J, with 10 bases between. CDR3 sequence (DNA): TGTGCCAGCATGAAGAACCCGAACACTGAAGCTTTCTTT. It is translated as CASMKNPNTEAFF.

The J gene is TRBJ1-5, the V gene TRBV7-9; no definite D call. Germline V CDR1 and CDR2: SEHNR, FQNEAQ (reference sequence). CDR3 length: 15 residues. The ends were cut back, 1 base at V and 5 bases at J, with 12 bases in the middle. In nucleotides, the CDR3 is TGTGCCAGCAGCTTAGATCTTGCGGAATATCAGCCCCAGCATTTT. As protein: CASSLDLAEYQPQHF.

The rearrangement joins TRBV30 to TRBJ2-2; possible D gene TRBD2, 5 bases. Trimming cost V 5 bases and J 11 bases, with 24 bases left between them. This CDR3 has 15 amino acids. Germline values: CDR1 GTSNPN, CDR2 SVGIG (reference sequence). In DNA form, the CDR3 reads TGTGCCTGGCGTGGGGAGACCCTCGGGATGTCTGAGCTGTTTTTT. Its protein is CAWRGETLGMSELFF.

The chain recombines TRBV6-6 with TRBJ1-1; D is ambiguous. From germline, CDR1 is MNHNY and CDR2 SVGAGI (reference sequence). Trimming removed 1 base from V and 2 bases from J, with 5 bases in between. This CDR3 has 13 residues. Written as DNA, the CDR3 is TGTGCCAGCAGTTACTTTCTTAACACTGAAGCTTTCTTT. It is translated as CASSYFLNTEAFF.

The CDR3 DNA is TGTGCCAGCAGCGTAGCGGCTCGCTACAATGAGCAGTTCTTC. It codes for CASSVAARYNEQFF. The chain is built from TRBV9 and TRBJ2-1; D not certain. V was cut by 0 bases and J by 3 bases, with 7 bases left in between. The germline V gene encodes CDR1 SGDLS and CDR2 YYNGEE. The CDR3 length is 14 residues.

The chain couples TRBV29-1 to TRBJ1-3; D call uncertain. Germline V lookup: CDR1 SQVTM, CDR2 ANQGSEA. CDR3 length: 13 residues. Between the trimmed V and J ends, which lost 5 bases and 4 bases, there was a span of 12 bases. CDR3 coding DNA: TGCAGCGTTAGCGGCGACCCCGGAAACACCATATATTTT. It codes for CSVSGDPGNTIYF.

The CDR3 spells CASSDAGLDTQYF. CDR3 DNA: TGTGCCAGCAGTGATGCGGGTCTAGATACGCAGTATTTT. This chain joins TRBV25-1 and TRBJ2-3, with a weak D call TRBD2 (5 bases). V lost 3 bases to trimming and J lost 5 bases, with 9 bases between them. Germline-derived CDR1 and CDR2 are MGHDK and SYGVNS. The CDR3 runs 13 residues.

The V call is TRBV5-1, the J call TRBJ2-2; D is undetermined. The CDR3 has 13 residues. Germline V gene data show CDR1 as SGHRS and CDR2 as YFSETQ. Trimming shortened V by 1 base and J by 7 bases, and 8 bases separated the two germline ends. This chain's CDR3 is CASSLRSNGELFF. DNA for the CDR3: TGCGCCAGCAGCTTGCGGTCCAACGGGGAGCTGTTTTTT.

The chain joins TRBV7-2 to TRBJ1-2; a weak D match, TRBD1 (5 bases). V was cut by 0 bases and J by 5 bases, with 10 bases left in between. The CDR3 has 14 amino acids. Looked up from germline, CDR1 is SGHTA and CDR2 is FQGNSA. The CDR3 protein is CASSLAQGRYGYTF. The DNA of the CDR3 is TGTGCCAGCAGCTTAGCGCAGGGTCGGTATGGCTACACCTTC.